This TCR beta chain was identified in a study of graft-versus-host responses after intestinal transplantation. Whole-study context: Each transplant was multivisceral, liver-intestinal, or isolated intestinal. Every one of the recipients received anti-thymocyte globulin induction and afterwards took tacrolimus and steroids for roughly 3 years.

A note on this clone: Its specificity is not known.

The data were produced by immunoSEQ multiplex PCR, yet TCRdb's version contains in-frame clones alone and is incomplete. The sample shows 20,000 or so clones, approximately 90% of them seen only once. CDR3 length equals 9 residues. From germline, CDR1 is DFQATT and CDR2 SNEGSKA (reference sequence). Study-level findings and limits: Detected in recipient marrow were GvH clones, some of which were first observed in ileum or blood. The presence of high graft-versus-host to host-versus-graft clonal ratios in allografts characterized patients with graft-donor T cell macrochimerism.

This sample comprised PBMCs, obtained less than 400 days after transplant. The source of this sequence is a human patient who received an intestinal transplant, so some T cells may come from the graft donor. This chain connects TRBV20-1 to TRBJ2-3; D is uncertain. In DNA, the CDR3 is TGCAGACGTGCAGATACGCAGTATTTT. This translates into CRRADTQYF.